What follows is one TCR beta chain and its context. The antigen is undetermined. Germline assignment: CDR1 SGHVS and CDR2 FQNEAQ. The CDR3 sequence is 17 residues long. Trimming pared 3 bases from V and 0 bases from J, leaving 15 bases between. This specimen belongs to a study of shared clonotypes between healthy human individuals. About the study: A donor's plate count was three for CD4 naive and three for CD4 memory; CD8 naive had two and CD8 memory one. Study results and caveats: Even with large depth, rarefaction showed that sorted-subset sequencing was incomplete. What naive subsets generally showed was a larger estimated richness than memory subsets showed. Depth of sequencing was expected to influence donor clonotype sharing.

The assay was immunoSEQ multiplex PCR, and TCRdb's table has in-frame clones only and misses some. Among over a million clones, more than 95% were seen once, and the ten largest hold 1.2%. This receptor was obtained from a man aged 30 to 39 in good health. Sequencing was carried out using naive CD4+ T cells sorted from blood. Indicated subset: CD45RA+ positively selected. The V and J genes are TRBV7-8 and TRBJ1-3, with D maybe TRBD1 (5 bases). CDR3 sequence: CASSFATGRSSGNTIYF. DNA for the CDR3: TGTGCCAGCAGCTTCGCCACAGGACGGAGCTCTGGAAACACCATATATTTT.